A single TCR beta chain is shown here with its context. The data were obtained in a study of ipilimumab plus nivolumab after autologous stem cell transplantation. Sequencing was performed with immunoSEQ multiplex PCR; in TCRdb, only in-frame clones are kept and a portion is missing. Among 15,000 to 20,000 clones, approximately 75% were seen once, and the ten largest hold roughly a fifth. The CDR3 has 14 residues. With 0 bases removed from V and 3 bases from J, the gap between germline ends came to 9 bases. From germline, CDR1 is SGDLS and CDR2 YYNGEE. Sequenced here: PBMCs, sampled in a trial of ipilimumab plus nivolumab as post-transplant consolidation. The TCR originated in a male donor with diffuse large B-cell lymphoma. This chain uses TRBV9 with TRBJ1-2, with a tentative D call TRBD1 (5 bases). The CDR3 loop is CASSVADSYYGYTF. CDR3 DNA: TGTGCCAGCAGCGTAGCCGACAGCTACTATGGCTACACCTTC.